This T cell receptor beta chain was identified in a study of molecular identifiers for immune sequencing clone quantification. Study-wide background: Sequencing covered four of five parts into which replicate RNA from roughly 20,000 or 100,000 naive CD8 cells was split.

Details on this clonotype: The antigen is unknown.

V was clipped by 6 bases and J by 1 base, with 17 bases between them. In germline, CDR1 is KGHSH, CDR2 LQKENI. The CDR3 consists of 16 residues. General study findings and limits: Same-barcode identical TCR molecules could make highly expanded clones look smaller than they are.

TCRdb ran MiXCR on the PCR reads and lists one entry per CDR3 protein. The table has approximately 500,000 distinct CDR3 sequences, about a fifth seen once; the top ten hold 0.7% to 1%. Sequencing was done on a sample of naive CD8+ T cells from blood, with Jurkat cell RNA spiked in. Noted subset: FACS-sorted CD8+CD4-CCR7+CD45RA+ naive T cells. This chain joins TRBV18 and TRBJ2-3; the D is unclear. This sequence originates from a human donor in good health. Some libraries in this study had Jurkat cell RNA spiked in. CDR3 residues: CASSQIQYGRTDTQYF. Written as DNA, the CDR3 is TGTGCCAGCTCCCAAATCCAATACGGCCGCACAGATACGCAGTATTTT.